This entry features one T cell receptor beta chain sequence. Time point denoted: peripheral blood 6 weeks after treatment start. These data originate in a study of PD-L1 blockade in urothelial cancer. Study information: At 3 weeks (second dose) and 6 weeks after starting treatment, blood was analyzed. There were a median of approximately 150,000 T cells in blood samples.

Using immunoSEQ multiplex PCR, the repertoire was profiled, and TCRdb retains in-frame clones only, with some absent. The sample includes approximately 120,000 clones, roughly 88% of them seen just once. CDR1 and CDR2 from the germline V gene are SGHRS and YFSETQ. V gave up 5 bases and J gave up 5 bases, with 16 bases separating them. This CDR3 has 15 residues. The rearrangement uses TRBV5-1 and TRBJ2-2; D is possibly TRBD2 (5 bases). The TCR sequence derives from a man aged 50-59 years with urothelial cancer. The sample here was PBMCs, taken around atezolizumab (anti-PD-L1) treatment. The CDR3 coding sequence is TGCGCCAGCAGGGTTGGGAGCGGCGATACCGGGGAGCTGTTTTTT. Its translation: CASRVGSGDTGELFF.